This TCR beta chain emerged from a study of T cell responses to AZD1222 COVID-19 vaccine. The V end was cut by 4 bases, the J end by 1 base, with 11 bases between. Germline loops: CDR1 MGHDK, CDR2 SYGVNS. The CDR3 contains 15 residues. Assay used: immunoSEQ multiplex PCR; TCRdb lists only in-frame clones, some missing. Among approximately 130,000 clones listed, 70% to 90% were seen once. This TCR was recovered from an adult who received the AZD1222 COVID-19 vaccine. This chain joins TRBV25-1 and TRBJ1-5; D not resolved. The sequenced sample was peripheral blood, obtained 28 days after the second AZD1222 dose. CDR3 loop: CASSGSGPSNQPQHF. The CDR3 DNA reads TGTGCCAGCAGTGGTTCCGGGCCCAGCAATCAGCCCCAGCATTTT. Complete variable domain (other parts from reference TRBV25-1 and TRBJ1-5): EADIYQTPRYLVIGTGKKITLECSQTMGHDKMYWYQQDPGMELHLIHYSYGVNSTEKGDLSSESTVSRIRTEHFPLTLESARPSHTSQYLCASSGSGPSNQPQHFGDGTRLSIL.